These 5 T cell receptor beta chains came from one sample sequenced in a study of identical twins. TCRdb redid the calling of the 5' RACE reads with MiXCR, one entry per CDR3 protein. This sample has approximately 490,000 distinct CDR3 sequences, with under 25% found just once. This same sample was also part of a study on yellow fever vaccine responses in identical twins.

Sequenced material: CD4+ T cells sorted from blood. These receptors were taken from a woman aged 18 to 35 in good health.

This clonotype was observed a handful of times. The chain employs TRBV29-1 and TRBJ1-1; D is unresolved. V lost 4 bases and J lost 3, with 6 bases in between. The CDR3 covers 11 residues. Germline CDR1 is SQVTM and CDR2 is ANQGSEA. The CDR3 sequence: CSVGWDTEAFF. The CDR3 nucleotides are TGCAGCGTTGGTTGGGACACTGAAGCTTTCTTT.

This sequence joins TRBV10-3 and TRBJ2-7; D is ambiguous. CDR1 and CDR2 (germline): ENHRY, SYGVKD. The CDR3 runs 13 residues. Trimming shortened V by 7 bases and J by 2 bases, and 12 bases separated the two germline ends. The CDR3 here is CAITQDGTYEQYF. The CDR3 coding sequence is TGTGCCATCACCCAGGACGGCACCTACGAGCAGTACTTC.

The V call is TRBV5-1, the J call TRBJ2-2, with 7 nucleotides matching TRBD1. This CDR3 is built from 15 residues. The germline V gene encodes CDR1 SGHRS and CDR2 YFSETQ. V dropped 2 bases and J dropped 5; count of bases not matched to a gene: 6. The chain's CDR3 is CASSFTDRVTGELFF. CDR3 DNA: TGCGCCAGCAGCTTCACCGACAGGGTGACCGGGGAGCTGTTTTTT.

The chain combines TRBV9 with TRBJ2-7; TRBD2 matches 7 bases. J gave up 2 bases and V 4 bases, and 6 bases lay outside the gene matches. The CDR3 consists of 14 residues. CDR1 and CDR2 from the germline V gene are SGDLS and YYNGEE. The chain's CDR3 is CASSPSGDTYEQYV. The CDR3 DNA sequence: TGTGCCAGCAGCCCCAGCGGGGATACCTACGAGCAGTACGTC.

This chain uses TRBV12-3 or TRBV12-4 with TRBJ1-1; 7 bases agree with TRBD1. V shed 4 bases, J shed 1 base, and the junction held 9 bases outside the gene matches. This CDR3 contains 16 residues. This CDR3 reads CASSSQPGQPNTEAFF. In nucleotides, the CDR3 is TGTGCCAGCAGTTCTCAGCCGGGACAGCCGAACACTGAAGCTTTCTTT.